This TCR beta chain was retrieved from a study of CD8+ T cells in alopecia areata. The germline gives CDR1 GTSNPN, CDR2 SVGIG (reference sequence). This CDR3 contains 13 residues. Trimming took off 0 bases at V and 5 bases at J, with 7 bases between the two ends. Collected material from alopecia areata patients comprised lesional scalp punch biopsies and peripheral blood. cDNA prepared by RNA extraction and subsequent reverse transcription served as the template for sequencing. The table came from immunoSEQ multiplex PCR; TCRdb's copy has only in-frame clones and leaves some out. The sample has around 140,000 clones, around 47% seen once.

This chain uses TRBV30 with TRBJ2-2, with D unresolved. Sequencing used CD4+ T cells sorted from blood. The clonotype originates from a human donor with alopecia areata. The CDR3 nucleotides read TGTGCCTGGAGTGTACGGCTGACCGGGGAGCTGTTTTTT. It translates to CAWSVRLTGELFF.